The clone carrying this T cell receptor (beta chain) is a singleton in its sample. Its antigen is undetermined. Germline values: CDR1 DFQATT, CDR2 SNEGSKA (reference sequence). V lost 6 bases, J lost 1 base, and 9 bases lay in between. This CDR3 region has 12 residues. The data are from a study of response to subunit inactivated influenza vaccine. General observations from the study: Few additional T cells are recruited per seasonal influenza vaccination, authors suggested.

One entry per CDR3 protein, called by TCRdb with MiXCR from the RT-PCR reads. The top ten hold 9.5% to 13% of the sample, which has roughly 780,000 distinct CDR3 sequences, around 18% seen once. V usage is TRBV20-1 and J usage is TRBJ2-5; D is possibly TRBD1 or TRBD2 (5 bases each). The sequence was collected from a man aged 45-60 years who received an inactivated influenza vaccine. The sequences come from PBMCs from blood, collected about 5 days after vaccination. CDR3 amino acids: CSAGALQETQYF. The CDR3 region has the DNA TGCAGTGCCGGGGCACTCCAAGAGACCCAGTACTTC.